Presented here are 20 T cell receptor beta chains from one specimen sequenced in a study of T cell changes during pregnancy in multiple sclerosis. Data came from immunoSEQ multiplex PCR; TCRdb stores just in-frame clones and leaves some out. The table shows some 60,000 clones, with approximately 87% occurring only once. Sequencing was carried out using peripheral blood from another person, used as feeder cells. These receptors all stem from a human donor whose cells served as feeder cells for cultures in a pregnancy study.

The chain carries TRBV7-9 and TRBJ1-4, with D uncertain. Germline V gene data show CDR1 as SEHNR and CDR2 as FQNEAQ (reference sequence). V lost 1 base and J lost 5, with 17 bases in between. The CDR3 spans 17 residues. CDR3 nucleotide sequence: TGTGCCAGCAGCTTAGAGGCTTGGAGGCAGAAAAATGAAAAACTGTTTTTT. This translates into CASSLEAWRQKNEKLFF.

The CDR3 here is CASRTDQGSGNTIYF. The DNA for the CDR3 is TGTGCCAGTAGGACGGACCAGGGATCTGGAAACACCATATATTTT. V and J are TRBV19 and TRBJ1-3; maybe TRBD1 (5 bases). Germline CDR1 reads LNHDA; CDR2 reads SQIVND (reference sequence). Trimming pared 6 bases from V and 1 base from J, leaving 13 bases between. The CDR3 has 15 residues. The entire variable domain, with the rest obtained from reference TRBV19 and TRBJ1-3, is as follows: DGGITQSPKYLFRKEGQNVTLSCEQNLNHDAMYWYRQDPGQGLRLIYYSQIVNDFQKGDIAEGYSVSREKKESFPLTVTSAQKNPTAFYLCASRTDQGSGNTIYFGEGSWLTVV.

The V and J genes are TRBV6-6 and TRBJ1-1; no clear D. V gave up 5 bases and J gave up 8 bases, with 12 bases separating them. Germline lookup yields CDR1 MNHNY and CDR2 SVGAGI (reference sequence). The CDR3 spans 12 residues. The CDR3 nucleotides are TGTGCCAGCAGTGATCCCCACATCGAAGCTTTCTTT. The encoded protein is CASSDPHIEAFF.

The rearrangement joins TRBV6-5 to TRBJ1-2; a weak D match, TRBD1 (5 bases). Germline loops: CDR1 MNHEY, CDR2 SVGAGI. The CDR3 runs to 13 residues. Trimming stripped 5 bases from V and 7 bases from J, with 14 bases between. CDR3 residues: CASSLDHTGGYTF. The CDR3 DNA follows: TGTGCCAGCAGTCTCGACCACACAGGTGGCTACACCTTC.

This chain uses TRBV2 with TRBJ1-6; D perhaps matches TRBD1 (5 bases). The CDR3 extends over 13 amino acids. Looked up from germline, CDR1 is SNHLY and CDR2 is FYNNEI. Between the trimmed V and J ends, which lost 7 bases and 10 bases, there was a span of 14 bases. The CDR3 sequence: CASKERGESPLHF. CDR3 bases: TGTGCCAGCAAAGAAAGGGGTGAGTCACCCCTCCACTTT.

This clone was seen a single time. V usage is TRBV19 and J usage is TRBJ2-2; 7 bases map to TRBD1. From germline, CDR1 is LNHDA and CDR2 SQIVND (reference sequence). With V trimmed by 6 bases and J by 1 base, 14 bases remained unmatched. This CDR3 contains 18 residues. CDR3 amino acids: CASRLFPGTELNTGELFF. CDR3 nucleotide sequence: TGTGCCAGTAGACTCTTTCCCGGGACAGAGTTGAACACCGGGGAGCTGTTTTTT.

The V and J genes are TRBV6-1 and TRBJ2-1; TRBD2 matches 9 bases. The germline V gene has CDR1 MNHNS and CDR2 SASEGT. This CDR3 contains 15 residues. Trimming cost V 7 bases and J 6 bases; bases outside gene matches: 10. The CDR3 is CASTGEAGGLNEQFF. CDR3 nucleotides: TGTGCCAGCACCGGAGAGGCGGGAGGGCTCAATGAGCAGTTCTTC.

This chain connects TRBV6-5 to TRBJ1-1; 9 bases fit TRBD1. Germline V lookup: CDR1 MNHEY, CDR2 SVGAGI. J was trimmed by 1 base and V by 7 bases; bases with no gene match: 7. The CDR3 is 15 amino acids. The DNA of the CDR3 is TGTGCCAGCACCCGACAGGGGGTGCCGAACACTGAAGCTTTCTTT. This encodes CASTRQGVPNTEAFF.

The count of this clone is one. This chain links TRBV7-2 with TRBJ2-5; 8 nucleotides agree with TRBD2. Germline CDR1 reads SGHTA; CDR2 reads FQGNSA. V gave up 5 bases and J gave up 3 bases; unmatched junction bases: 2. The CDR3 totals 13 residues. Written as DNA, the CDR3 is TGTGCCAGCAGCCGGGGGGGGGAAGAGACCCAGTACTTC. Protein product: CASSRGGEETQYF.

The chain links TRBV27 to TRBJ1-1; 9 bases fit TRBD1. The CDR3 sequence is 17 residues long. J gave up 1 base and V 4 bases, and 10 bases lay outside the gene matches. Germline CDR1 is MNHEY and CDR2 is SMNVEV (reference sequence). In DNA form, the CDR3 reads TGTGCCAGCAGTTCGGGACAGGGATTAGTCAGGAACACTGAAGCTTTCTTT. It is translated as CASSSGQGLVRNTEAFF.

The rearrangement links TRBV6-5 to TRBJ1-1, with 7 bases that match TRBD1. In germline, CDR1 is MNHEY, CDR2 SVGAGI. V dropped 2 bases and J dropped 1; count of bases not matched to a gene: 1. The CDR3 runs 14 residues. The CDR3 region has the DNA TGTGCCAGCAGTTACCAGGGGGGGAACACTGAAGCTTTCTTT. Translation gives CASSYQGGNTEAFF.

The CDR3 region has the DNA TGTGCCAGCAGTGTGACTGGTCGGTTGTCTTTCTTT. Translating it yields CASSVTGRLSFF. This chain joins TRBV2 and TRBJ1-1, with unresolved D. Germline V gives CDR1 SNHLY, CDR2 FYNNEI. The CDR3 extends over 12 amino acids. The ends were cut back, 4 bases at V and 12 bases at J, with 15 bases in the middle.

The V and J genes are TRBV18 and TRBJ1-5; 9 bases map to TRBD1. Germline-derived CDR1 and CDR2 are KGHSH and LQKENI. The CDR3 totals 15 residues. The V gene end was trimmed by 1 base and the J gene end by 6 bases; junction bases not matched to a gene: 4. The CDR3 sequence is CASSPRDRVGQPQHF. In DNA, the CDR3 is TGTGCCAGCTCACCACGGGACAGGGTCGGTCAGCCCCAGCATTTT.

The rearrangement uses TRBV5-1 and TRBJ2-5; D tentatively fits TRBD1 or TRBD2 (5 bases each). V gave up 4 bases and J gave up 2 bases, with 12 bases separating them. CDR1 is SGHRS and CDR2 is YFSETQ in the germline V gene. The CDR3 covers 14 residues. The CDR3 DNA reads as TGCGCCAGCAGCGGGGACGTTTCACAAGAGACCCAGTACTTC. Translated, it gives CASSGDVSQETQYF.

This clone was counted between two and nine times. The chain carries TRBV25-1 and TRBJ2-7; 8 bases align to TRBD1. The CDR3 has 13 residues. Germline V gene data show CDR1 as MGHDK and CDR2 as SYGVNS. The V and J ends lost 7 bases and 6 bases, in that order; junction bases with no gene match: 8. CDR3 nucleotides: TGTGCCAGCACCGGGACAGGCGGGTTCGAGCAGTACTTC. Encoded protein: CASTGTGGFEQYF.

This chain joins TRBV7-2 and TRBJ2-7, with D perhaps being TRBD1 or TRBD2 (5 bases each). CDR1 is SGHTA, CDR2 FQGNSA, per germline. This CDR3 has 15 amino acids. V was clipped by 4 bases and J by 2 bases, with 15 bases between them. The DNA of the CDR3 is TGTGCCAGCAGCTCCGTCCGGGGCCTCACCTACGAGCAGTACTTC. Translation gives CASSSVRGLTYEQYF.

The chain is built from TRBV19 and TRBJ2-7; 9 bases agree with TRBD1. The CDR3 has 14 residues. Germline trimming cut 2 bases from V and 5 bases from J; bases unmatched to any gene: 4. Germline CDR1 is LNHDA and CDR2 is SQIVND (reference sequence). The CDR3 here is CASSITYRGHEQYF. The CDR3 DNA is TGTGCCAGTAGTATAACCTACAGGGGGCACGAGCAGTACTTC. Full variable domain (outside the CDR3, taken from reference TRBV19 and TRBJ2-7): DGGITQSPKYLFRKEGQNVTLSCEQNLNHDAMYWYRQDPGQGLRLIYYSQIVNDFQKGDIAEGYSVSREKKESFPLTVTSAQKNPTAFYLCASSITYRGHEQYFGPGTRLTVT.

This chain connects TRBV7-2 to TRBJ2-1; 7 bases agree with TRBD2. V lost 7 bases and J lost 3; bases outside the gene matches: 6. Germline loops: CDR1 SGHTA, CDR2 FQGNSA. The CDR3 extends over 14 amino acids. CDR3 nucleotides: TGTGCCAGCAAGCGGGGTTATAACTACAATGAGCAGTTCTTC. Encoded protein: CASKRGYNYNEQFF.

This chain links TRBV5-4 with TRBJ2-3, with TRBD2 as a possible D gene (6 bases). V lost 0 bases and J 3 bases, leaving 11 bases between the germline ends. This CDR3 is 15 amino acids long. Germline lookup yields CDR1 SGHNT and CDR2 YYREEE (reference sequence). CDR3 amino acids: CASSLDGRGTDTQYF. As DNA, the CDR3 is TGTGCCAGCAGCTTGGACGGGAGAGGGACAGATACGCAGTATTTT.

V gene TRBV7-3 combines with J gene TRBJ2-1, with 12 nucleotides matching TRBD2. V dropped 6 bases and J dropped 8; count of bases not matched to a gene: 8. The length of the CDR3 is 15 residues. CDR1 SGHTA and CDR2 FQGTGA come from the germline V gene. The CDR3 DNA reads as TGTGCCAGCAGTAGACTAGCGGGAGTGGGGCATGAGCAGTTCTTC. Translating it yields CASSRLAGVGHEQFF.